This T cell receptor (beta chain) appears in the sequencing data of a study of long-term antiretroviral therapy in people with HIV. Whole-study context: The earliest specimens came about a decade ahead of the 2015 immediate-ART recommendation.

A remark on this clone: Its matching antigen is unknown.

There were about 1-10 million cryopreserved PBMC in the samples before DNA extraction. Study observations and caveats: Post-ART diversity increased but stayed below transplant donor controls. Within the repertoire, clones expanded before ART were dominant at all time points.

The assay, immunoSEQ v3.0, was run at survey level. Repertoires were generated with immunoSEQ multiplex PCR, while TCRdb's copy carries only in-frame clones and drops some. The table has roughly 40,000 clones, about 94% seen once. The germline V gene encodes CDR1 SGHTA and CDR2 FQGTGA. The CDR3 is made up of 17 amino acids. V trimming: 5 bases; J trimming: 4 bases; junction bases outside the gene matches: 13. The origin of this receptor is a man aged 25 to 45 with HIV. Sample: unsorted PBMCs, taken roughly 9.4 years after starting antiretroviral therapy. The V gene is TRBV7-3, the J gene TRBJ2-3; 9 bases match TRBD1. In DNA, the CDR3 is TGTGCCAGCAGCGCTATTGTACAGGGGGCTTATTCAGATACGCAGTATTTT. Protein product: CASSAIVQGAYSDTQYF.